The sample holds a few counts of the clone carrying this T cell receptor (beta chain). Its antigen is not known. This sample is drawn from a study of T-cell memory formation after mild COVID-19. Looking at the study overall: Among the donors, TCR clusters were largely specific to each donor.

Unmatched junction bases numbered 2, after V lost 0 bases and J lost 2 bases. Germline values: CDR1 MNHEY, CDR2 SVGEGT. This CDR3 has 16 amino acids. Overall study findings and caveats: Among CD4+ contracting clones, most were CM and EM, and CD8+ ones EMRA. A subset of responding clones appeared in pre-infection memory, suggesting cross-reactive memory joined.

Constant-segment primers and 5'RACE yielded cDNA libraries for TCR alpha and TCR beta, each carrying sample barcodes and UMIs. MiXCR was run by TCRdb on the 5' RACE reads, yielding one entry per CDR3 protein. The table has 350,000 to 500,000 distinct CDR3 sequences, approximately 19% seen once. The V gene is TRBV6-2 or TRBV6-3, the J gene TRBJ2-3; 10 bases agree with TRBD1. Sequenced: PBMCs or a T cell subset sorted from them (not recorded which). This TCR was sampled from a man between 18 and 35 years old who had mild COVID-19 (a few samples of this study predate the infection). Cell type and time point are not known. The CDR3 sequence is CASSYSGTGATDTQYF. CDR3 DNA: TGTGCCAGCAGTTACTCCGGGACAGGGGCCACAGATACGCAGTATTTT.